This TCR beta chain was sequenced for a study of OX40 agonist ivuxolimab in advanced cancers. Clones were sequenced by immunoSEQ multiplex PCR, and TCRdb holds only the in-frame ones, with some missing. The data contain 60,000 to 75,000 clones, just over 85% of them singletons. The V end lost 6 bases, the J end lost 3 bases, and 11 bases lay between the germline ends. CDR3 length: 14 amino acids. Germline V gene lookup returns CDR1 SNHLY and CDR2 FYNNEI. This receptor was obtained from an adult with an advanced solid tumor such as melanoma, head and neck, liver or kidney cancer. The material sequenced was CD4+ or CD8+ T cells sorted from blood, taken in a trial of the OX40 agonist ivuxolimab. This chain joins TRBV2 and TRBJ1-4, with D maybe TRBD1 (6 bases). The CDR3: CASSSRTANEKLFF. Here the CDR3 DNA reads TGTGCCAGCAGCTCTCGGACAGCTAATGAAAAACTGTTTTTT.